This T cell receptor beta chain was documented in a study of T cells in Graves' hyperthyroidism and ophthalmopathy. Study details: Sampling of peripheral blood happened at initial diagnosis, prior to any treatment.

Overall study results and limits: Blood held most thyroid clonotypes expanded above 0.001 frequency.

Germline V gene lookup returns CDR1 MDHEN and CDR2 SYDVKM. This CDR3 comprises 16 residues. Trimming stripped 8 bases from V and 0 bases from J, with 20 bases between. In this sample, this clonotype turned up many times. Its antigen is not known. RNA transcripts yielded amplified TCR beta CDR3 regions. The HTBI primer set was used in a first-round RT-PCR of the TCR CDR3. TCRdb reprocessed the multiplex PCR reads with MiXCR, giving one entry per CDR3 protein. Of under 300,000 distinct CDR3 sequences in the sample, about an eighth were seen once. Specimen: blood. The clonotype comes from a woman younger than 45 with Graves' hyperthyroidism that later progressed to Graves' ophthalmopathy. V and J are TRBV28 and TRBJ2-7, with a weak D call TRBD1 (6 bases). The CDR3 sequence: CASGPAMGASSYEQYF. In DNA, the CDR3 is TGTGCCAGCGGCCCCGCCATGGGGGCGAGCTCCTACGAGCAGTACTTC.